This T cell receptor beta chain was observed in a study of T cells in Graves' hyperthyroidism and ophthalmopathy. For the study at large: Sampling of peripheral blood happened at initial diagnosis, prior to any treatment. Study-level findings and limits: Most clonotypes that expanded in the thyroid above 0.001 also showed up in blood. Ophthalmopathy, which appeared later, was predicted by the model a median around 6.5 months before onset.

The CDR3 consists of 15 residues. Between the trimmed V and J ends, which lost 1 base and 0 bases, there was a span of 10 bases. Germline CDR1 is SGDLS and CDR2 is YYNGEE. Researchers amplified the TCR beta CDR3 regions from RNA transcripts. Researchers ran a first-round RT-PCR on the TCR CDR3 using the HTBI primer set. Using its own MiXCR run on the multiplex PCR reads, TCRdb lists one record per CDR3 protein. The table lists about 570,000 distinct CDR3 sequences, about 14% of them singletons. The table lists this clonotype with many counts. The antigen remains undetermined. The clonotype was recovered from a woman between 40 and 50 years old with Graves' hyperthyroidism. The chain employs TRBV9 and TRBJ1-1; D might be TRBD1 (5 bases). Specimen: blood. For the CDR3, the DNA is TGTGCCAGCAGCGTACAGGGCCGCTTGAACACTGAAGCTTTCTTT. It yields the protein CASSVQGRLNTEAFF.